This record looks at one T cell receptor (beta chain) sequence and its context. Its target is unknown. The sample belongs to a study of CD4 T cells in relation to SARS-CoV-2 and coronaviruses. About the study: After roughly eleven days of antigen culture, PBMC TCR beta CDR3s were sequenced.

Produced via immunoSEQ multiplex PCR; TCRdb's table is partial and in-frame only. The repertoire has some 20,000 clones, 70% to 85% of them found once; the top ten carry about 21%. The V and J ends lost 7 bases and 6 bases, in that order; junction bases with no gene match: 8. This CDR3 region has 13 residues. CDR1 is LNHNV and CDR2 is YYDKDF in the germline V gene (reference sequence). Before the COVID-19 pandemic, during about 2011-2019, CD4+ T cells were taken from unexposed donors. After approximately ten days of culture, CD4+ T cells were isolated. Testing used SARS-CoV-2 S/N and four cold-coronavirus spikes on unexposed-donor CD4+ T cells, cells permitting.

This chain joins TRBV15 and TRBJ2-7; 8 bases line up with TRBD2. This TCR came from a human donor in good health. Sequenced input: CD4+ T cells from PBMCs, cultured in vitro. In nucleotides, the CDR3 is TGTGCCACCATGTCTGCGGGAGGTTCCGAGCAGTACTTC. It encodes CATMSAGGSEQYF.